This TCR beta chain emerged from a study of OX40 agonist ivuxolimab in advanced cancers. The sample holds a few counts of this clone. Generated by immunoSEQ multiplex PCR, the TCRdb table keeps only in-frame clones and is missing some. The repertoire holds 85,000 or so clones, with 65% to 90% as singletons. Germline V gene lookup returns CDR1 SGHDT and CDR2 YYEEEE. Deletions cut 7 bases from V and 4 bases from J, with 11 bases between. CDR3 length: 13 residues. The sequenced sample was CD4+ or CD8+ T cells sorted from blood, obtained in a trial of the OX40 agonist ivuxolimab. The sequence was collected from an adult with an advanced solid tumor such as melanoma, head and neck, liver or kidney cancer. V gene TRBV5-6 combines with J gene TRBJ1-4; D ambiguous. CDR3 residues: CASSRAVNEKLFF. The CDR3 nucleotides read TGTGCCAGCTCACGAGCCGTTAATGAAAAACTGTTTTTT.